In its sample, the clone carrying this T cell receptor (beta chain) was seen many times. The antigen is not known. The CDR3 has 20 residues. V was shortened by 1 base and J by 1 base, with 22 bases between the two germline ends. Germline-derived CDR1 and CDR2 are PRHDT and FYEKMQ (reference sequence). The sample belongs to a study of Graves' ophthalmopathy and Graves' hyperthyroidism. As the template, RNA transcripts were used to amplify TCR beta CDR3 regions. HTBI-primed first-round RT-PCR preceded second-round multiplex PCR. One entry per CDR3 protein results from TCRdb running MiXCR on the multiplex PCR reads. The sample includes about 24,000 distinct CDR3 sequences, less than 50% of them seen just once. Calling hyperthyroidism stable required that no ophthalmopathy show up within 18 months of follow-up. General study findings and limits: In blood appeared most of the expanded thyroid clonotypes whose frequency exceeded 0.001.

The rearrangement links TRBV13 to TRBJ2-2; the D gene is possibly TRBD2 (7 bases). This TCR came from an adult woman with stable Graves' hyperthyroidism. Input material: peripheral blood. The DNA of the CDR3 is TGTGCCAGCAGCTTAGTTTCGTTCTTACGGGGGGCTGAGAACACCGGGGAGCTGTTTTTT. It specifies CASSLVSFLRGAENTGELFF.